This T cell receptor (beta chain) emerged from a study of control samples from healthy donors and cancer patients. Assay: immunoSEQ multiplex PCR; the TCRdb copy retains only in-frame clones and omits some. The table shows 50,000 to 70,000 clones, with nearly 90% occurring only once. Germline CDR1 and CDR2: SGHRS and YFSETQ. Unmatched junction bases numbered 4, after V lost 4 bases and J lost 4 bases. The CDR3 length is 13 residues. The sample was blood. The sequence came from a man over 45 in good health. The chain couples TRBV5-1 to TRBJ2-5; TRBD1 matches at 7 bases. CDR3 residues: CASSPDRAETQYF. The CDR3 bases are TGCGCCAGCAGCCCCGACAGGGCAGAGACCCAGTACTTC.